This T cell receptor beta chain was observed in a study of cytomegalovirus exposure and HLA in healthy donors. Germline V lookup: CDR1 MNHNS, CDR2 SASEGT. The CDR3 is 14 amino acids. The J segment lost 8 bases and the V segment lost 3 bases, leaving 7 bases of the junction unmatched. Primers: 60 Vbeta forward and 13 Jbeta reverse. Libraries were prepared by immunoSEQ multiplex PCR; TCRdb keeps only in-frame clonotypes and omits some of them. The sample holds roughly 150,000 clones; 70% to 80% are singletons and the top ten take about 6.5%. This clone has only a few counts. The sample consisted of PBMCs. This sequence was found in a middle-aged man in good health and CMV-seropositive. This rearrangement joins TRBV6-1 to TRBJ2-4; TRBD1 agrees at 7 bases. CDR3 nucleotides: TGTGCCAGCAGTGAGGATACAGGGGTAGACATTCAGTACTTC. Protein: CASSEDTGVDIQYF.